The clone carrying this T cell receptor beta chain was observed at least ten times. The antigen is not known. Profiling relied on immunoSEQ multiplex PCR, and the TCRdb table lists in-frame clones only, not all of them. The sample shows tens of thousands of clones, 80% of them seen only once. These data belong to a study of T cell responses to AZD1222 COVID-19 vaccine. Broader study findings: White British donors predominated, females outnumbered males, and clonal diversity was possibly underestimated.

The TCR comes from an adult who received the AZD1222 COVID-19 vaccine. The sequencing used peripheral blood, collected 28 days after the second AZD1222 dose.

This chain's CDR3 is CASSGGVMSTEAFF. CDR3 DNA: TGTGCCAGCAGTGGCGGGGTCATGAGCACTGAAGCTTTCTTT. The chain employs TRBV2 and TRBJ1-1, with D unresolved. V lost 4 bases to trimming and J lost 4 bases, with 13 bases between them. Germline V lookup: CDR1 SNHLY, CDR2 FYNNEI. This CDR3 is 14 amino acids long.